This T cell receptor beta chain was observed in a study of blood T cells in healthy people across ages. Overall study results and limits: Underestimates were what the diversity estimates from one million T cells were considered to be.

Then a second PCR, running about 6 to 12 cycles, was carried out with a sample-barcoded 5' primer and a J-beta primer mix. Template switching added a 12-random-nucleotide identifier to every cDNA molecule. Any given sample supplied a minimum of 2.5 million CDR3-containing paired-end reads. TCRdb re-analysed the 5' RACE reads in MiXCR, keeping a single row per CDR3 protein. The sample yields about 1.1 million distinct CDR3 sequences, roughly two fifths seen once. As regards this clonotype: Antigen unknown.

The CDR3 has 15 residues. The V and J ends lost 1 base and 4 bases, in that order; junction bases with no gene match: 5. Germline CDR1 reads SGDLS; CDR2 reads YYNGEE. The clonotype was recovered from a man aged 18 to 29 in good health. The rearrangement joins TRBV9 to TRBJ1-2; 9 positions agree with TRBD1. Sequenced sample: blood. CDR3 loop: CASSVRDREAYGYTF. Here the CDR3 DNA reads TGTGCCAGCAGCGTAAGGGACAGGGAAGCCTATGGCTACACCTTC. The full variable domain, completed using reference TRBV9 and TRBJ1-2, is DSGVTQTPKHLITATGQRVTLRCSPRSGDLSVYWYQQSLDQGLQFLIQYYNGEERAKGNILERFSAQQFPDLHSELNLSSLELGDSALYFCASSVRDREAYGYTFGSGTRLTVV.